This T cell receptor (beta chain) came from a study of tumor and adjacent non-tumor tissue in lung cancer. Study as a whole: Patients were aged roughly 31 to 76, around ten men and 5 women, stage I to III.

A modified ARM-PCR protocol with three rounds of nested PCR amplified TCRbeta. MiXCR, run by TCRdb on the multiplex PCR reads, gives a single entry per CDR3 protein. The top ten hold 9.5% to 15% of the sample, which has approximately 75,000 distinct CDR3 sequences, under 85% seen once. The template was RNA from unsorted bulk tissue. The V segment lost 6 bases and the J segment 6 bases; nucleotides outside the gene matches: 6. This CDR3 is built from 16 residues. The sequence came from a woman between 50 and 59 years old with non-small cell lung cancer. The sample comprised lung tumor tissue. This chain uses TRBV12-3 or TRBV12-4 with TRBJ2-2, with TRBD2 matching 14 bases. This chain's CDR3 is CASRPGLAGVAGELFF. Here the CDR3 DNA reads TGTGCCAGCAGGCCGGGACTAGCGGGAGTAGCCGGGGAGCTGTTTTTT.